The 14 T cell receptor beta chains below come from one sample, sequenced in a study of blood T cell repertoires in COVID-19. The table came from immunoSEQ multiplex PCR; TCRdb's copy has only in-frame clones and leaves some out. The sample has around 97,000 clones; 80% to 90% are singletons. The sample comprised peripheral blood. The receptors were gathered from a human donor in a cohort sampled during active COVID-19.

The rearrangement links TRBV2 to TRBJ2-1, with D possibly matching TRBD1 (5 bases). Germline CDR1 is SNHLY and CDR2 is FYNNEI. This CDR3 is built from 16 residues. V was cut by 6 bases and J by 1 base, with 16 bases left in between. CDR3 amino acids: CASRRRGSSSYNEQFF. DNA of the CDR3: TGTGCCAGCAGGAGAAGGGGCTCAAGTTCCTACAATGAGCAGTTCTTC.

The chain joins TRBV11-2 to TRBJ1-1, with D perhaps matching TRBD1 (5 bases). The CDR3 is 13 residues long. V lost 5 bases, J lost 3 bases, and 10 bases lay in between. CDR1 and CDR2 from the germline V gene are SGHAT and FQNNGV. The CDR3 is CASSPTQDTEAFF. As DNA, the CDR3 is TGTGCCAGCAGCCCTACACAGGACACTGAAGCTTTCTTT. The complete variable domain, with remaining parts taken from reference TRBV11-2 and TRBJ1-1, reads EAGVAQSPRYKIIEKRQSVAFWCNPISGHATLYWYQQILGQGPKLLIQFQNNGVVDDSQLPKDRFSAERLKGVDSTLKIQPAKLEDSAVYLCASSPTQDTEAFFGQGTRLTVV.

The chain is built from TRBV7-3 and TRBJ2-3; no clear D gene. The germline gives CDR1 SGHTA, CDR2 FQGTGA. Trimming shortened V by 3 bases and J by 5 bases, and 15 bases separated the two germline ends. The CDR3 covers 15 residues. CDR3 coding DNA: TGTGCCAGCAGCTTTGTCCCTGGCGGCAGAGATACGCAGTATTTT. Its protein product is CASSFVPGGRDTQYF.

This clone was counted a few times. The chain is built from TRBV28 and TRBJ2-4; the match to TRBD1 covers 8 bases. With V trimmed by 7 bases and J by 7 bases, 6 bases remained unmatched. Per germline, CDR1 MDHEN and CDR2 SYDVKM. The CDR3 has 13 residues. The CDR3 DNA follows: TGTGCCAGCACCTCAGGGGGCACTAACATTCAGTACTTC. This gives the protein CASTSGGTNIQYF. The full variable domain, its missing parts supplied by reference TRBV28 and TRBJ2-4, is DVKVTQSSRYLVKRTGEKVFLECVQDMDHENMFWYRQDPGLGLRLIYFSYDVKMKEKGDIPEGYSVSREKKERFSLILESASTNQTSMYLCASTSGGTNIQYFGAGTRLSVL.

V is TRBV5-1 and J is TRBJ2-7; D is perhaps TRBD1 (6 bases). CDR1 and CDR2 from the germline V gene are SGHRS and YFSETQ. This CDR3 contains 14 residues. Between the trimmed V and J ends, which lost 4 bases and 5 bases, there was a span of 16 bases. The DNA of the CDR3 is TGCGCCAGCAGCGCATTCGGACAGCTGGACGAGCAGTACTTC. Its protein product is CASSAFGQLDEQYF.

This sequence joins TRBV7-9 and TRBJ2-3; D not resolved. This CDR3 spans 11 amino acids. The V gene lost 4 bases and the J gene lost 9 bases, with 8 bases spanning the gap. The germline V gene has CDR1 SEHNR and CDR2 FQNEAQ (reference sequence). CDR3 region: CASSSPVTQYF. The CDR3 DNA sequence: TGTGCCAGCAGCTCCCCCGTAACGCAGTATTTT.

This chain joins TRBV28 and TRBJ2-7, with TRBD2 as a possible D gene (5 bases). Trimming pared 5 bases from V and 1 base from J, leaving 15 bases between. This CDR3 spans 15 amino acids. Germline CDR1 MDHEN, CDR2 SYDVKM. CDR3 residues: CASSPGILESYEQYF. CDR3 DNA sequence: TGTGCCAGCAGTCCCGGGATCCTGGAATCCTACGAGCAGTACTTC.

The rearrangement uses TRBV2 and TRBJ1-2; TRBD1 aligns across 8 bases. Trimming removed 3 bases from V and 4 bases from J; junction bases left unmatched: 4. Germline CDR1 is SNHLY and CDR2 is FYNNEI. CDR3 size: 14 residues. CDR3 amino acids: CASSEQGAAYGYTF. The CDR3 DNA sequence: TGTGCCAGCAGTGAGCAGGGGGCTGCCTATGGCTACACCTTC.

The chain has TRBV6-6 and TRBJ1-6; D is ambiguous. The germline gives CDR1 MNHNY, CDR2 SVGAGI (reference sequence). Trimming cost V 0 bases and J 7 bases, with 7 bases left between them. The CDR3 consists of 14 residues. CDR3 sequence (DNA): TGTGCCAGCAGTTACTCAGGAGAGAATTCACCCCTCCACTTT. Its protein product is CASSYSGENSPLHF.

The J gene is TRBJ2-1, the V gene TRBV28, with TRBD2 identical over 8 bases. Looked up from germline, CDR1 is MDHEN and CDR2 is SYDVKM. CDR3 size: 16 residues. The V gene end was trimmed by 5 bases and the J gene end by 6 bases; junction bases not matched to a gene: 12. CDR3 amino acids: CASSLRGGRPSNEQFF. The CDR3, as DNA: TGTGCCAGCAGTCTCCGTGGCGGGAGGCCCAGCAATGAGCAGTTCTTC.

This clone was seen many times. The genes are TRBV9 and TRBJ1-1, with 7 bases identical to TRBD1. J was trimmed by 5 bases and V by 3 bases; bases with no gene match: 4. CDR1 is SGDLS and CDR2 is YYNGEE in the germline V gene. This CDR3 spans 13 amino acids. The CDR3 here is CASSAQGVTEAFF. CDR3 bases: TGTGCCAGCAGCGCTCAGGGGGTTACTGAAGCTTTCTTT.

CDR3 in amino acids: CASSVGQSNTGELFF. CDR3 nucleotides: TGTGCCAGCAGCGTAGGGCAGTCGAACACCGGGGAGCTGTTTTTT. The V and J genes are TRBV9 and TRBJ2-2, with D uncertain. Germline loops: CDR1 SGDLS, CDR2 YYNGEE. The CDR3 is made up of 15 amino acids. V was pared by 0 bases and J by 0 bases, with 6 bases between.

The sample holds one count of this clone. The rearrangement uses TRBV6-6 and TRBJ1-3; unclear D gene. CDR1 is MNHNY, CDR2 SVGAGI, per germline (reference sequence). Trimming took off 3 bases at V and 6 bases at J, with 12 bases between the two ends. The CDR3 is 14 amino acids. DNA of the CDR3: TGTGCCAGCAGTTATGAAGGGAGAGAAAACACCATATATTTT. It is translated as CASSYEGRENTIYF.

This sequence joins TRBV19 and TRBJ2-7, with 12 bases matching TRBD2. After removal of 4 bases from V and 0 bases from J, the junction contained 1 base not matched to a gene. The CDR3 runs to 15 residues. Germline values: CDR1 LNHDA, CDR2 SQIVND (reference sequence). The CDR3 here is CASSKGLAGSYEQYF. The CDR3 nucleotides are TGTGCCAGTAGTAAGGGACTAGCGGGCTCCTACGAGCAGTACTTC.